The 20 T cell receptor beta chains below were found in one sample sequenced in a study of blood T cell repertoires in COVID-19 (dated by TCRdb to between 2020 and 2021). The method behind the library was the immunoSEQ multiplex PCR assay. TCRdb provides this immuneACCESS table in a form limited to in-frame rearrangements. Some clones are lacking; in checked studies, under half of them reflect an unresolved V gene, and why the rest are absent is not known. This sample comprises about 180,000 clones, about 86% of them detected only once. Over 7% of the sample is in the top ten clones. Sequences were obtained from peripheral blood. The receptors were sampled from a man aged 50 to 60 with active or convalescent COVID-19.

The chain couples TRBV2 to TRBJ2-3; D may be TRBD2 (5 bases). Per the germline V gene, CDR1 is SNHLY and CDR2 is FYNNEI. V was trimmed by 6 bases and J by 1 base, leaving 11 bases between them. The CDR3 covers 14 residues. CDR3: CASREDQGTDTQYF. As DNA, the CDR3 is TGTGCCAGCAGGGAGGACCAAGGCACAGATACGCAGTATTTT.

This clone was seen a few times. The rearrangement links TRBV5-6 to TRBJ2-1; 11 nucleotides align to TRBD2. Germline V CDR1 and CDR2: SGHDT, YYEEEE. Trimming took 0 bases from V and 9 from J; bases not matched to a gene: 2. This CDR3 has 14 residues. This CDR3 is CASSLGLAGGEQFF. As DNA, the CDR3 is TGTGCCAGCAGCTTGGGGCTAGCGGGAGGTGAGCAGTTCTTC.

The chain joins TRBV5-1 to TRBJ2-2; TRBD1 might be the D (6 bases). V gave up 3 bases and J gave up 2 bases, with 14 bases separating them. Germline V gene sequence: CDR1 SGHRS, CDR2 YFSETQ. The CDR3 contains 16 residues. In DNA, the CDR3 is TGCGCCAGCAGCTCTTTTCGGACAGCCAACACCGGGGAGCTGTTTTTT. It translates to CASSSFRTANTGELFF.

The chain combines TRBV20-1 with TRBJ2-4; D is unresolved. V shed 3 bases and J shed 1 base, with 13 bases lying between them. Germline-derived CDR1 and CDR2 are DFQATT and SNEGSKA (reference sequence). CDR3 size: 15 residues. In DNA form, the CDR3 reads TGCAGTGCTAGTAATCTGGCCTCGGCCAAAAACATTCAGTACTTC. Protein sequence: CSASNLASAKNIQYF.

The chain recombines TRBV2 with TRBJ1-5; tentative D call: TRBD1 (6 bases). Trimming took 7 bases from V and 0 from J, leaving 13 bases between them. From germline, CDR1 is SNHLY and CDR2 FYNNEI. The CDR3 is 15 residues long. DNA for the CDR3: TGTGCCAGCAAGACAGGTACATATAGCAATCAGCCCCAGCATTTT. Residues: CASKTGTYSNQPQHF.

The chain combines TRBV3-1 (or the pseudogene TRBV3-2) with TRBJ1-2; tentatively, D is TRBD1 (5 bases). CDR3 length equals 15 residues. The V gene's germline CDR1 is LGHDT and CDR2 YNNKEL (reference sequence). V was shortened by 3 bases and J by 0 bases, with 11 bases between the two germline ends. CDR3 nucleotides: TGTGCCAGCAGCCATCGGGGGATTTCTAACTATGGCTACACCTTC. Its translation: CASSHRGISNYGYTF.

The chain uses TRBV12-3 or TRBV12-4 and TRBJ2-5; D is possibly TRBD1 (6 bases). V was pared by 5 bases and J by 1 base, with 8 bases between. The CDR3 consists of 13 residues. The CDR3 coding sequence is TGTGCCAGCAGTGCCAGGGGCCAAGAGACCCAGTACTTC. The encoded protein is CASSARGQETQYF.

The chain couples TRBV6-4 to TRBJ2-1, with D unclear. This CDR3 spans 13 amino acids. Trimming shortened V by 4 bases and J by 7 bases, and 11 bases separated the two germline ends. Germline V lookup: CDR1 MRHNA, CDR2 SNTAGT. The CDR3 here is CASSVGVWNEQFF. Here the CDR3 DNA reads TGTGCCAGCAGTGTCGGTGTATGGAATGAGCAGTTCTTC.

This chain joins TRBV5-5 and TRBJ2-1, with TRBD2 matching over 11 bases. Per germline, CDR1 SGHKS and CDR2 YYEKEE (reference sequence). This CDR3 is built from 16 residues. Unmatched junction bases numbered 5, after V lost 0 bases and J lost 6 bases. Here the CDR3 reads CASSLVTSGGSNEQFF. The CDR3 DNA is TGTGCCAGCAGCTTGGTAACTAGCGGGGGAAGCAATGAGCAGTTCTTC.

The chain carries TRBV19 and TRBJ2-1; 8 bases fit TRBD2. CDR1 and CDR2 from the germline V gene are LNHDA and SQIVND (reference sequence). The V and J ends lost 6 bases and 7 bases, in that order; junction bases with no gene match: 14. This CDR3 is 16 amino acids long. CDR3 loop: CASSLLPGLGRNEQFF. In nucleotides, the CDR3 is TGTGCCAGTAGCCTACTCCCGGGACTAGGACGGAATGAGCAGTTCTTC.

This chain uses TRBV6-6 with TRBJ1-2; a possible D gene is TRBD1 (5 bases). CDR3 length equals 13 residues. The V and J ends lost 6 bases and 4 bases respectively, with 12 bases between them. CDR1 and CDR2 (germline): MNHNY, SVGAGI (reference sequence). CDR3 bases: TGTGCCAGCAGGGAGACAGTGGGCTATGGCTACACCTTC. This encodes CASRETVGYGYTF.

The rearrangement uses TRBV11-2 and TRBJ2-5; TRBD2 matches 9 bases. The CDR3 length is 17 residues. J was trimmed by 5 bases and V by 1 base; bases with no gene match: 11. The germline gives CDR1 SGHAT, CDR2 FQNNGV. This CDR3 reads CASSLVLGGRAGETQYF. CDR3 DNA: TGTGCCAGCAGCTTAGTTCTGGGCGGGAGGGCCGGTGAGACCCAGTACTTC.

The V gene is TRBV5-1, the J gene TRBJ2-2, with 11 bases identical to TRBD2. Losses at the gene ends were 2 bases for V and 2 bases for J; bases not matched to a gene: 8. Germline CDR1 is SGHRS and CDR2 is YFSETQ. This CDR3 has 18 residues. CDR3 in DNA: TGCGCCAGCAGCTTCCCGGGGACTAGCGGAGTCAACACCGGGGAGCTGTTTTTT. This translates into CASSFPGTSGVNTGELFF.

Points on this clone: The same CDR3 also results from other DNA sequences found in this sample. V usage is TRBV12-3 or TRBV12-4 and J usage is TRBJ2-7; 8 bases are shared with TRBD2. Trimming removed 7 bases from V and 3 bases from J; junction bases left unmatched: 2. The CDR3 spans 12 residues. The CDR3, as DNA: TGTGCCAGCAACCGGGGGGGCTACGAGCAGTACTTC. Translated: CASNRGGYEQYF.

With regard to this clone: At the DNA level, this CDR3 is encoded by other sequences in the same sample as well. The genes are TRBV5-4 and TRBJ2-7, with TRBD1 as a possible D gene (6 bases). Trimming stripped 3 bases from V and 3 bases from J, with 7 bases between. Germline CDR1 SGHNT, CDR2 YYREEE (reference sequence). The CDR3 length is 12 residues. The CDR3 DNA is TGTGCCAGCAGCTCACAGGGCTACGAGCAGTACTTC. Translation gives CASSSQGYEQYF.

This chain uses TRBV3-1 (or the pseudogene TRBV3-2) with TRBJ1-1, with no clear D. Germline lookup yields CDR1 LGHDT and CDR2 YNNKEL (reference sequence). Trimming removed 5 bases at V and 3 bases at J, with 10 bases between. This CDR3 is 13 amino acids long. CDR3 DNA: TGTGCCAGCAGCTCGAACAGAGACACTGAAGCTTTCTTT. Translation gives CASSSNRDTEAFF.

This chain links TRBV19 with TRBJ1-2, with a weak D call TRBD1 (6 bases). The germline V and J ends were trimmed by 3 bases and 4 bases, with 15 bases remaining between them. The germline V gene has CDR1 LNHDA and CDR2 SQIVND (reference sequence). This CDR3 comprises 15 residues. CDR3 in DNA: TGTGCCAGTAGTATCGAGGGGGTCCCCTCCTATGGCTACACCTTC. Amino acids: CASSIEGVPSYGYTF.

This sequence joins TRBV11-2 and TRBJ1-1; a possible D gene is TRBD1 (5 bases). Germline CDR1 SGHAT, CDR2 FQNNGV. Trimming left V 5 bases short and J 4 bases short, with 17 bases between. The CDR3 has 15 residues. The DNA of the CDR3 is TGTGCCAGCAGCCCACGGCAGGGAGGGTTCACTGAAGCTTTCTTT. Translating it yields CASSPRQGGFTEAFF.

The chain links TRBV6-4 to TRBJ2-1; 8 bases are a match to TRBD1. CDR3 length equals 15 residues. The V gene end was trimmed by 4 bases and the J gene end by 6 bases; junction bases not matched to a gene: 8. Germline V gene lookup returns CDR1 MRHNA and CDR2 SNTAGT. The CDR3 loop is CASSAGITGGNEQFF. Here the CDR3 DNA reads TGTGCCAGCAGTGCCGGGATTACAGGGGGCAATGAGCAGTTCTTC.

The chain joins TRBV20-1 to TRBJ1-2; possibly TRBD1 for D (6 bases). V lost 1 base and J 8 bases, leaving 8 bases between the germline ends. CDR3 size: 11 residues. CDR1 is DFQATT and CDR2 is SNEGSKA in the germline V gene (reference sequence). Here the CDR3 DNA reads TGCAGTGCTAGAGGGGGGCAGGGCTACACCTTC. It specifies CSARGGQGYTF.